The 10 T cell receptor beta chains listed next were all sequenced from one sample in a study of shared clonotypes between healthy human individuals. Method: immunoSEQ multiplex PCR; TCRdb's copy keeps in-frame clones and lacks some. The sample consists of more than 1.2 million clones, roughly 98.5% of them appearing once. Material for sequencing was naive CD4+ T cells sorted from blood. As to subset: CD45RA+ positively selected. The receptors stem from a man aged 30-40 years in good health.

The rearrangement uses TRBV19 and TRBJ1-5; 8 bases map to TRBD1. CDR1 is LNHDA, CDR2 SQIVND, per germline (reference sequence). V lost 3 bases to trimming and J lost 4 bases; unmatched junction nucleotides: 5. The CDR3 sequence is 15 residues long. The CDR3 DNA is TGTGCCAGTAGTATCGCCAGGGGGCTGAATCAGCCCCAGCATTTT. Its translation is CASSIARGLNQPQHF.

This chain joins TRBV9 and TRBJ2-7; 7 positions agree with TRBD2. In germline, CDR1 is SGDLS, CDR2 YYNGEE. V dropped 3 bases and J dropped 0; count of bases not matched to a gene: 6. CDR3 length: 15 residues. CDR3 sequence: CASSEAASGSYEQYF. Here the CDR3 DNA reads TGTGCCAGCAGCGAAGCGGCTAGCGGCTCCTACGAGCAGTACTTC.

This clone appeared once. Distinct nucleotide sequences in the sample also encode this CDR3. The chain is built from TRBV5-1 and TRBJ2-5, with D uncertain. The CDR3 runs 14 residues. Germline CDR1 and CDR2: SGHRS and YFSETQ. Trimming stripped 0 bases from V and 5 bases from J, with 11 bases between. DNA of the CDR3: TGCGCCAGCAGCTTGGCCCCAGGTGAGGAGACCCAGTACTTC. Its translation is CASSLAPGEETQYF.

In regard to this clone: The junction and the germline gene differ at one end; a read error may be behind it. This chain links TRBV6-1 with TRBJ1-1, with D perhaps matching TRBD1 (6 bases). This CDR3 region has 14 residues. The germline V gene has CDR1 MNHNS and CDR2 SASEGT. This chain's CDR3 is CASSEVGQITEASF. The CDR3 DNA sequence: TGTGCCAGCAGTGAGGTCGGACAGATCACTGAAGCTTCCTTT.

As to this clone: This sample also contains other DNA sequences that code for the same CDR3. The rearrangement links TRBV5-1 to TRBJ1-3; D may be TRBD1 (5 bases). The V end lost 4 bases, the J end lost 2 bases, and 10 bases lay between the germline ends. The CDR3 is 14 amino acids. Germline CDR1 is SGHRS and CDR2 is YFSETQ. The CDR3 here is CASSTGTAGNTIYF. DNA of the CDR3: TGCGCCAGCAGCACTGGGACCGCTGGAAACACCATATATTTT.

The rearrangement joins TRBV19 to TRBJ2-3, with D possibly matching TRBD2 (6 bases). Germline values: CDR1 LNHDA, CDR2 SQIVND (reference sequence). V lost 6 bases to trimming and J lost 4 bases, with 14 bases between them. The CDR3 is made up of 14 amino acids. The CDR3: CASRSVGTADTQYF. The CDR3 DNA reads as TGTGCCAGTAGATCCGTTGGGACTGCAGATACGCAGTATTTT.

This chain connects TRBV27 to TRBJ2-3; 7 bases line up with TRBD1. The germline V gene has CDR1 MNHEY and CDR2 SMNVEV (reference sequence). V was pared by 3 bases and J by 4 bases, with 4 bases of the junction left unmatched. The CDR3 extends over 14 amino acids. CDR3 bases: TGTGCCAGCAGTTTCGACAGGGTTTCAGATACGCAGTATTTT. Protein sequence: CASSFDRVSDTQYF.

The rearrangement links TRBV18 to TRBJ1-1; unclear D gene. V lost 3 bases, J lost 0 bases, and 11 bases lay in between. The CDR3 contains 15 residues. Germline V gene sequence: CDR1 KGHSH, CDR2 LQKENI. The CDR3 region has the DNA TGTGCCAGCTCACCCGACGGCGCCCTGAACACTGAAGCTTTCTTT. Translating gives CASSPDGALNTEAFF.

Note on this clone: Other nucleotide sequences in the sample specify the same CDR3. The rearrangement links TRBV19 to TRBJ2-2, with D uncertain. The CDR3 consists of 14 residues. Germline V gives CDR1 LNHDA, CDR2 SQIVND (reference sequence). Trimming left V 1 base short and J 2 bases short, with 5 bases between. CDR3 region: CASSIAPNTGELFF. CDR3 nucleotides: TGTGCCAGTAGTATAGCACCTAACACCGGGGAGCTGTTTTTT.

This clone was detected once. The chain carries TRBV6-6 and TRBJ1-2; 7 nucleotides line up with TRBD1. CDR1 is MNHNY and CDR2 is SVGAGI in the germline V gene (reference sequence). V lost 5 bases to trimming and J lost 6 bases; unmatched junction nucleotides: 6. The CDR3 covers 13 residues. The CDR3 reads CASSNDRDHGYTF. In DNA form, the CDR3 reads TGTGCCAGCAGTAACGACAGGGACCATGGCTACACCTTC.